In its sample, the clone carrying this T cell receptor beta chain was seen many times. Its antigen is unidentified. The source of the sample is a study of shared clonotypes between healthy human individuals. Looking at the study overall: A couple of women and a few men aged 18 to 49 made up the donors. CD4 naive and CD4 memory each took three plates per donor, while CD8 naive took two and CD8 memory one. Broader study findings: The study's rarefaction showed incomplete sorted-subset sequencing despite large depth.

Some clones are missing from TCRdb's copy, which holds only in-frame ones; the method was immunoSEQ multiplex PCR. This sample carries roughly 1 million clones, around 76% of them seen once, and the ten largest clones take 1.4% to 1.5%. The germline V gene has CDR1 MGHRA and CDR2 YSYEKL. V was trimmed by 3 bases and J by 0 bases, leaving 6 bases between them. The CDR3 spans 14 residues. The source is a man in his late teens or twenties in good health. Sequencing input: memory CD4+ T cells sorted from blood. Subset defined: CD45RA-negative fraction. The chain joins TRBV4-1 to TRBJ1-3; D remains ambiguous. The CDR3 spells CASSHIPSGNTIYF. The CDR3 region has the DNA TGCGCCAGCAGCCACATTCCCTCTGGAAACACCATATATTTT.